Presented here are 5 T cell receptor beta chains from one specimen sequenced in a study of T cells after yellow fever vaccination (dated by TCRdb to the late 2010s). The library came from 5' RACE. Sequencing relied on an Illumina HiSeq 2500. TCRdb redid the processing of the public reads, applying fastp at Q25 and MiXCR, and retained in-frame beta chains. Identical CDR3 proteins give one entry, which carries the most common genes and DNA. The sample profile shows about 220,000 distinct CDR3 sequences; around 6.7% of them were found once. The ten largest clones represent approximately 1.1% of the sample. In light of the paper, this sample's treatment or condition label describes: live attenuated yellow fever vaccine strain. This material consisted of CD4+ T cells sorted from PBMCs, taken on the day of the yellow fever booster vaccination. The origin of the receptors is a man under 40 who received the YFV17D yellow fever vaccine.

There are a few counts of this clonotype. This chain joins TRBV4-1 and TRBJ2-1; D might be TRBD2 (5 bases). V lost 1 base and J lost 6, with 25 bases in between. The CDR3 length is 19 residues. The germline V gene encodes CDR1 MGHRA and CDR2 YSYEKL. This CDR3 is CASSQAKALVKGEGNEQFF. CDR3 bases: TGCGCCAGCAGCCAAGCCAAGGCGCTCGTGAAGGGAGAGGGCAATGAGCAGTTCTTC.

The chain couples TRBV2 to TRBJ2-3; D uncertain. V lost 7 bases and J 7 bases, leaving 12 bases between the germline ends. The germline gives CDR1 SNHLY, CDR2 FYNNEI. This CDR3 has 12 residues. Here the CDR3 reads CASTTGGNTQYF. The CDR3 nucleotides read TGTGCCAGCACCACGGGCGGAAATACGCAGTATTTT.

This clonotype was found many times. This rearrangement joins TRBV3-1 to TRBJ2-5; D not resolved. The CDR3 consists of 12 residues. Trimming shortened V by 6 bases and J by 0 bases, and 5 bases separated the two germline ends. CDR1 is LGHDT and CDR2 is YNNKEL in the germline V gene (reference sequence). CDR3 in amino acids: CASRANQETQYF. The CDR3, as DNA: TGTGCCAGCAGAGCGAACCAAGAGACCCAGTACTTC.

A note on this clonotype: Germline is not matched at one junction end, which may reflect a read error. CDR3 residues: CASSLWGESNQPQHF. Written as DNA, the CDR3 is TGTGCCAGCAGCTTATGGGGGGAAAGCAATCAGCCCCAGCATTTT. The V call is TRBV27, the J call TRBJ1-5; tentative D call: TRBD1 (5 bases). The CDR3 length is 15 residues. Germline CDR1 and CDR2: MNHEY and SMNVEV (reference sequence).

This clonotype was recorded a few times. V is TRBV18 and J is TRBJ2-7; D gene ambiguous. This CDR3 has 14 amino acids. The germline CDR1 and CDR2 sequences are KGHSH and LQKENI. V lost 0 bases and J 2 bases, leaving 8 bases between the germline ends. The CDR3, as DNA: TGTGCCAGCTCACCACCAGGGTTGACCTACGAGCAGTACTTC. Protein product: CASSPPGLTYEQYF.